This TCR beta chain came from a study of cytomegalovirus exposure and HLA in healthy donors. Overall study findings and caveats: Rarity held for most TCR sequences, but there were some public TCRs that occurred in many donors.

The study ran its PCR with 60 Vbeta and 13 Jbeta primers. Assay: immunoSEQ multiplex PCR; the TCRdb copy retains only in-frame clones and omits some. The data show approximately 120,000 clones, with 78% seen just once and approximately 11% held by the top ten. V was trimmed by 0 bases and J by 3 bases, leaving 15 bases between them. Germline CDR1 reads LGHNA; CDR2 reads YSLEER. The CDR3 spans 16 residues. At sampling all donors were nominally healthy, likely with unrecorded immune exposures. This clone was seen once. The antigen remains undetermined. Sequenced input: PBMCs. The TCR comes from a man aged 25 to 40 in good health and CMV-seropositive. The rearrangement links TRBV4-3 to TRBJ2-7; TRBD2 is a possible D gene (6 bases). The CDR3 nucleotides are TGCGCCAGCAGCCAAGATATAGGGACTGGAGACTACGAGCAGTACTTC. Encoded protein: CASSQDIGTGDYEQYF.